This T cell receptor (beta chain) was retrieved from a study of cytomegalovirus exposure and HLA in healthy donors. Study-level information: The same platform as the approximately 660 first-cohort repertoires was used for the 120 validation repertoires, a later analysis reported.

This CDR3 spans 15 amino acids. The junction had 8 bases not matched to a gene; V was cut back by 4 bases and J by 5 bases. CDR1 and CDR2 from the germline V gene are MNHEY and SMNVEV (reference sequence). Data came from immunoSEQ multiplex PCR; TCRdb stores just in-frame clones and leaves some out. The sample yields 100,000 to 150,000 clones, 86% seen once. This rearrangement joins TRBV27 to TRBJ1-2, with TRBD1 identical over 9 bases. The clonotype originates from a man younger than 35 in good health and CMV-seronegative. The sample was PBMCs. CDR3: CASSSPTGGVYGYTF. The DNA for the CDR3 is TGTGCCAGCAGTTCACCGACAGGGGGGGTTTATGGCTACACCTTC.